Detailed here is one T cell receptor (beta chain). Original analysis: From reference gene primer amplification, estimates of nucleated cell counts were derived. Sequencing was performed with immunoSEQ multiplex PCR; in TCRdb, only in-frame clones are kept and a portion is missing. V, J and clone size derive from that table, while D and trimming were established from the DNA sequence. The sample has approximately 97,000 clones, 88% seen once; the top ten hold around 2.1%. The sample originates from a study of blood T cell repertoires in COVID-19. After removal of 5 bases from V and 5 bases from J, the junction contained 7 bases not matched to a gene. Germline V gene sequence: CDR1 MNHNS, CDR2 SASEGT. This CDR3 is built from 14 residues. Seattle's enrolled individuals joined amid active infection and were then monitored longitudinally.

The receptor comes from a man between 45 and 60 years old with COVID-19, enrolled during active disease. Sequencing input: peripheral blood. The J gene is TRBJ1-2, the V gene TRBV6-1; 8 nucleotides agree with TRBD1. CDR3 DNA: TGTGCCAGCAGTCAACCCGGGACAGGATATGGCTACACCTTC. It translates to CASSQPGTGYGYTF.